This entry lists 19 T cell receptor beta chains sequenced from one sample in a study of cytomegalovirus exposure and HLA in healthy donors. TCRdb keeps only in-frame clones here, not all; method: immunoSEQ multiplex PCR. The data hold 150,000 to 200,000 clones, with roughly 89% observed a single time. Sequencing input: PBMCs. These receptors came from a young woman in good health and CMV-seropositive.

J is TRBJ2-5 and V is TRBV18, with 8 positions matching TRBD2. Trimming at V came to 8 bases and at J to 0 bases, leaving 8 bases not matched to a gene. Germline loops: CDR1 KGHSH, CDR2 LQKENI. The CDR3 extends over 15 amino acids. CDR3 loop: CASRPASGYQETQYF. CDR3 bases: TGTGCCAGCCGACCAGCTAGCGGGTACCAAGAGACCCAGTACTTC.

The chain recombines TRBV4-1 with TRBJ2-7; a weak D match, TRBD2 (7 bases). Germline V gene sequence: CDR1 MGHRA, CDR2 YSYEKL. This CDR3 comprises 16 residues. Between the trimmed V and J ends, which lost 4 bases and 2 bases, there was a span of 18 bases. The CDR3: CASSPGGGLITYEQYF. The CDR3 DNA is TGCGCCAGCAGCCCCGGAGGGGGACTAATAACCTACGAGCAGTACTTC.

For the CDR3, the DNA is TGTGCCAGCAGCTCTCTAGCGGGGCCCTCCTACGAGCAGTACTTC. This sequence encodes CASSSLAGPSYEQYF. The chain couples TRBV11-2 to TRBJ2-7; TRBD2 matches 9 bases. This CDR3 spans 15 amino acids. Germline trimming cut 4 bases from V and 0 bases from J; bases unmatched to any gene: 4. CDR1 and CDR2 from the germline V gene are SGHAT and FQNNGV.

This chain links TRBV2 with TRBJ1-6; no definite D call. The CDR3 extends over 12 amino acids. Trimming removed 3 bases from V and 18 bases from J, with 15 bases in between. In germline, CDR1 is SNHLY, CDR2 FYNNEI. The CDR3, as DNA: TGTGCCAGCAGTGAGTTTTCTGCCCCTACCCACTTT. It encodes CASSEFSAPTHF.

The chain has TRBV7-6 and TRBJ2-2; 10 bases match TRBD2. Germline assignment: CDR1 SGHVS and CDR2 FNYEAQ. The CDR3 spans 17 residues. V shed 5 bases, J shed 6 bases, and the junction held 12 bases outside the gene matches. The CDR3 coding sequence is TGTGCCAGCAGCCCGTTGAGTCTAGCGGGAGTGGCCGGGGAGCTGTTTTTT. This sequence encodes CASSPLSLAGVAGELFF.

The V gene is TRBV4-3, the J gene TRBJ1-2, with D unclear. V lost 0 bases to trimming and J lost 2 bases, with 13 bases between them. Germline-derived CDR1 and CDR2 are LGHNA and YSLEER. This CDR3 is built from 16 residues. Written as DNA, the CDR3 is TGCGCCAGCAGCCAAGATGTCGCGGCGAGGAACTATGGCTACACCTTC. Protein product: CASSQDVAARNYGYTF.

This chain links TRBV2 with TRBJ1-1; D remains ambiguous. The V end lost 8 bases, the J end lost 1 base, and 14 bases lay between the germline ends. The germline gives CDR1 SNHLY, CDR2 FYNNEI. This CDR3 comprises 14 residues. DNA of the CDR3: TGTGCCAGCCCCCCGCCTGCAGGGAACACTGAAGCTTTCTTT. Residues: CASPPPAGNTEAFF.

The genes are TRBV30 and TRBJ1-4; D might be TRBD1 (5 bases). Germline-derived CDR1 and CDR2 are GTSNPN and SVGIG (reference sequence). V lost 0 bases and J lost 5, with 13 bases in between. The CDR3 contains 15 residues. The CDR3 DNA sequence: TGTGCCTGGAGTGTACTGGACACCCAGAATGAAAAACTGTTTTTT. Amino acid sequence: CAWSVLDTQNEKLFF.

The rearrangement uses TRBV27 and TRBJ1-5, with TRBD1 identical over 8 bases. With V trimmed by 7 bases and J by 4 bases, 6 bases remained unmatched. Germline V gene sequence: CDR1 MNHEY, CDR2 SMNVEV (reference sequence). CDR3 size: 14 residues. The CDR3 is CASKRTGINQPQHF. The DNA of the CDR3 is TGTGCCAGCAAACGGACAGGGATAAATCAGCCCCAGCATTTT.

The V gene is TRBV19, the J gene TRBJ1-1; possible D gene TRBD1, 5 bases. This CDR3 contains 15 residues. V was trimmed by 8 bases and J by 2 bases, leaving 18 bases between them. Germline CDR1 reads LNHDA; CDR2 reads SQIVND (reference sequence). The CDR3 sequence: CASPPTSTGNTEAFF. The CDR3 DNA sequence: TGTGCCAGTCCCCCGACCTCAACAGGAAACACTGAAGCTTTCTTT.

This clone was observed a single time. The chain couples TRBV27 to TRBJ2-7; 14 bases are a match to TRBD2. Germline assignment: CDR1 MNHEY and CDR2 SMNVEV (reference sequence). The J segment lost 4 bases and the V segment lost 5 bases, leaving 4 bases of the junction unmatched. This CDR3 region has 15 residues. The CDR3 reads CASSLTSGGAYEQYF. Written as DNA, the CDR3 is TGTGCCAGCAGTCTGACTAGCGGGGGGGCGTACGAGCAGTACTTC.

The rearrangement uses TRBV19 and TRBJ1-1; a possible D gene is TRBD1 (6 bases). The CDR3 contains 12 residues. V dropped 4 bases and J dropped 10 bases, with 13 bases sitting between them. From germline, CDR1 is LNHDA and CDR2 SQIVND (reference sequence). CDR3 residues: CASSTRGRGAFF. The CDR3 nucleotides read TGTGCCAGTAGTACCAGGGGACGGGGAGCTTTCTTT.

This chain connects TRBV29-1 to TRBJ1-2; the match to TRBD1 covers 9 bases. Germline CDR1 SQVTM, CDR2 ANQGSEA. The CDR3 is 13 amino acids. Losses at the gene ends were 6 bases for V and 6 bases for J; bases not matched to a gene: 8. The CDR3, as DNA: TGCAGCGTACCGGGACAGGGTACCCATGGCTACACCTTC. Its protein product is CSVPGQGTHGYTF.

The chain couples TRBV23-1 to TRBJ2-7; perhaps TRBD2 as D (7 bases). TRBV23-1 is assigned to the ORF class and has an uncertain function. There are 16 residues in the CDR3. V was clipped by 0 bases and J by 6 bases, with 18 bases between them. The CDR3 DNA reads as TGCGCCAGCAGTCAATCGGGCGGGGGCCCAGGAGGCGAGCAGTACTTC. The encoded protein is CASSQSGGGPGGEQYF.

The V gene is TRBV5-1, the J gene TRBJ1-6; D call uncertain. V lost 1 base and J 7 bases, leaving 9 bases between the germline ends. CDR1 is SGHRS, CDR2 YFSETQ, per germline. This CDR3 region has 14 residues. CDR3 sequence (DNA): TGCGCCAGCAGCTTGACTCCGAAAAATTCACCCCTCCACTTT. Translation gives CASSLTPKNSPLHF.

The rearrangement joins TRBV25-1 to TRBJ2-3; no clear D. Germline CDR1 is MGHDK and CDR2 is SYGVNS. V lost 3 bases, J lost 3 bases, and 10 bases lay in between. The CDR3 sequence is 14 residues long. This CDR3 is CASSDPGVTDTQYF. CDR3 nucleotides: TGTGCCAGCAGTGACCCCGGTGTTACAGATACGCAGTATTTT.

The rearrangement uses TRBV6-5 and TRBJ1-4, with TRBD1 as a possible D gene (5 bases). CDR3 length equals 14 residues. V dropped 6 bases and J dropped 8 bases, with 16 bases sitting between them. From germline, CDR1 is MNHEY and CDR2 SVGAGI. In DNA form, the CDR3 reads TGTGCCAGCAGGTCGGGGGGTGAAAGGGAAAAACTGTTTTTT. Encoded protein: CASRSGGEREKLFF.

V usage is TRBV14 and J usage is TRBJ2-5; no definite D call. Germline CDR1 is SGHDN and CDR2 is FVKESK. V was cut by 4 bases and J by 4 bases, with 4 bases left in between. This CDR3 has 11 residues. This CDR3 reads CASSPGETQYF. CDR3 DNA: TGTGCCAGCAGCCCCGGAGAGACCCAGTACTTC. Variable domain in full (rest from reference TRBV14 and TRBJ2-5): EAGVTQFPSHSVIEKGQTVTLRCDPISGHDNLYWYRRVMGKEIKFLLHFVKESKQDESGMPNNRFLAERTGGTYSTLKVQPAELEDSGVYFCASSPGETQYFGPGTRLLVL.

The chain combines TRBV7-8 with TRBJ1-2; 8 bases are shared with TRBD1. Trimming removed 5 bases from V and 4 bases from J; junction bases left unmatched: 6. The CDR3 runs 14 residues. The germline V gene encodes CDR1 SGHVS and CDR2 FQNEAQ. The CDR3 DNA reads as TGTGCCAGCAGCACGACAGGGGAGGGCTATGGCTACACCTTC. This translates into CASSTTGEGYGYTF.